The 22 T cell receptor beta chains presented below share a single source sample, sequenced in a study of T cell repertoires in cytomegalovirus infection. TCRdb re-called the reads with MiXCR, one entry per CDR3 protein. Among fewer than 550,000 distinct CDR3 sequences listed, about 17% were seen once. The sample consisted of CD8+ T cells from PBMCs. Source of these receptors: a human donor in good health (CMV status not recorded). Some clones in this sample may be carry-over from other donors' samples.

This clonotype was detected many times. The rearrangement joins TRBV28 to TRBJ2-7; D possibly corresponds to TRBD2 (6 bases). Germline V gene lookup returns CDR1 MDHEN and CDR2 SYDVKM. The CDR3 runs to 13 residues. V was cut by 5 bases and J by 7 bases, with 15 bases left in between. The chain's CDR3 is CASSPSGGLEQYF. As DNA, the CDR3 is TGTGCCAGCAGTCCTTCCGGGGGTCTGGAGCAGTACTTC.

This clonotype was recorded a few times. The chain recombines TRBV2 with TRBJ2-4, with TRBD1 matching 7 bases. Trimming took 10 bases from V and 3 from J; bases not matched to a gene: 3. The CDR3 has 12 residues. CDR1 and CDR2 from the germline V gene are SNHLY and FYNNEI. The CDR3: CATQGVKNIQYF. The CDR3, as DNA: TGTGCCACCCAGGGGGTCAAAAACATTCAGTACTTC.

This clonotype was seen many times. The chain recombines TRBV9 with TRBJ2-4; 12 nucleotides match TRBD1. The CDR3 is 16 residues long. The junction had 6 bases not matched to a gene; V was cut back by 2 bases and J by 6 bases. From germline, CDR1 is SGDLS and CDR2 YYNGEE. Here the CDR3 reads CASSVGQGALGNIQYF. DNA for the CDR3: TGTGCCAGCAGCGTGGGACAGGGGGCCCTCGGAAACATTCAGTACTTC.

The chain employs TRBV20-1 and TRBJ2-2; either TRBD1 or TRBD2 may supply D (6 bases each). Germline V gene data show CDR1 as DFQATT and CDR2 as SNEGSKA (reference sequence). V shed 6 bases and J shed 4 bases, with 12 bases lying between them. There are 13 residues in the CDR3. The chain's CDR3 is CSAEGGGTGELFF. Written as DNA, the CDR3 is TGCAGTGCGGAAGGAGGGGGCACCGGGGAGCTGTTTTTT.

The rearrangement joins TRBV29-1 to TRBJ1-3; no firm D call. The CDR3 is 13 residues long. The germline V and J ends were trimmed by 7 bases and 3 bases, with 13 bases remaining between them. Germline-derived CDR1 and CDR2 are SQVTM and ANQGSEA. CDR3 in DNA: TGCAGCGCTGCGACCCGTAATGGAAACACCATATATTTT. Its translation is CSAATRNGNTIYF.

CDR3: CASSSPDTQHGELFF. As DNA, the CDR3 is TGTGCCAGCAGTTCCCCGGACACCCAGCATGGGGAGCTGTTTTTT. The chain couples TRBV28 to TRBJ2-2; TRBD1 might be the D (5 bases). Germline V gives CDR1 MDHEN, CDR2 SYDVKM. The CDR3 is 15 amino acids. Trimming took 4 bases from V and 8 from J, leaving 17 bases between them.

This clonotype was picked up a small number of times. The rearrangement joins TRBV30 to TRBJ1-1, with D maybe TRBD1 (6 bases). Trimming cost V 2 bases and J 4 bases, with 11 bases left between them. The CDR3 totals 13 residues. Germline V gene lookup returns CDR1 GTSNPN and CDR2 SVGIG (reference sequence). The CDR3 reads CAWSIGGPTEAFF. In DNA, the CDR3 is TGTGCCTGGAGTATAGGGGGGCCCACTGAAGCTTTCTTT. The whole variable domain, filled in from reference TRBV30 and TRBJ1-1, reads SQTIHQWPATLVQPVGSPLSLECTVEGTSNPNLYWYRQAAGRGLQLLFYSVGIGQISSEVPQNLSASRPQDRQFILSSKKLLLSDSGFYLCAWSIGGPTEAFFGQGTRLTVV.

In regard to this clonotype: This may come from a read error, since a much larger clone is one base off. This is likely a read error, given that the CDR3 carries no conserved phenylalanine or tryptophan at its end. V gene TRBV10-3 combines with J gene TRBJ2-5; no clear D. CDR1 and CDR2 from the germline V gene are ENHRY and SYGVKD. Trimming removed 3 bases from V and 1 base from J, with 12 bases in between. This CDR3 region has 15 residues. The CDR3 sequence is CAISDGLSLQETQYL. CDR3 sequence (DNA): TGTGCCATCAGTGATGGTCTGAGCCTCCAAGAGACCCAGTACTTA.

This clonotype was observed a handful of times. The CDR3, as DNA: TGTGCCAGCAGCGCTCATCTAAACTCTGGGGCCAACGTCCTGACTTTC. Encoded protein: CASSAHLNSGANVLTF. The chain joins TRBV9 to TRBJ2-6; D is uncertain. There are 16 residues in the CDR3. Germline loops: CDR1 SGDLS, CDR2 YYNGEE. V lost 3 bases to trimming and J lost 0 bases, with 10 bases between them.

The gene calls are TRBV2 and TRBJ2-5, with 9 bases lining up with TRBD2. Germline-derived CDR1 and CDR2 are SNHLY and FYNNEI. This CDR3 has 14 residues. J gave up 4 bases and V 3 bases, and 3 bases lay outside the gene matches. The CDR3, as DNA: TGTGCCAGCAGTGAGCTAGCGGGGCCAGAGACCCAGTACTTC. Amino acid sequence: CASSELAGPETQYF.

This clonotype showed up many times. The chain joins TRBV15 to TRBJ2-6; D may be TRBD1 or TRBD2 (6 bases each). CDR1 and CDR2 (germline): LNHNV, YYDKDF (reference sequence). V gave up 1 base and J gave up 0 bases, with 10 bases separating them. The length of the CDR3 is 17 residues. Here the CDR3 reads CATSRGRGDSGANVLTF. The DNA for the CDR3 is TGTGCCACCAGCAGAGGAAGGGGGGACTCTGGGGCCAACGTCCTGACTTTC.

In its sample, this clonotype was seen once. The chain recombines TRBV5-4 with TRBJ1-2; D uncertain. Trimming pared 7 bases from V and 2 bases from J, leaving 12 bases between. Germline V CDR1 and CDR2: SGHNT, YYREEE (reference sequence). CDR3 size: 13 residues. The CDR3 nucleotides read TGTGCCAGCGCCGGTGGGGAGAACTATGGCTACACCTTC. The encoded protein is CASAGGENYGYTF. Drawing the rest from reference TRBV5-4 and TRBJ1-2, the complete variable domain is ETGVTQSPTHLIKTRGQQVTLRCSSQSGHNTVSWYQQALGQGPQFIFQYYREEENGRGNFPPRFSGLQFPNYSSELNVNALELDDSALYLCASAGGENYGYTFGSGTRLTVV.

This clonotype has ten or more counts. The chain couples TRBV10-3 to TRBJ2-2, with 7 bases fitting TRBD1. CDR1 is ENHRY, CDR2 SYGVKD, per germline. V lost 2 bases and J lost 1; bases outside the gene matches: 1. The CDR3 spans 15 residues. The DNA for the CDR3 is TGTGCCATCAGTGAGGACAGGGAGAACACCGGGGAGCTGTTTTTT. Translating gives CAISEDRENTGELFF.

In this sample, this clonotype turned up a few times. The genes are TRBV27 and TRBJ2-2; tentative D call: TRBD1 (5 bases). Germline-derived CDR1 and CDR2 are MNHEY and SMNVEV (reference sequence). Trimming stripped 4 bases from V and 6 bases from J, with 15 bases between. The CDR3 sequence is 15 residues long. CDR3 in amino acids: CASSSLQERAGELFF. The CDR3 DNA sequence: TGTGCCAGCAGTTCCCTACAGGAACGGGCCGGGGAGCTGTTTTTT.

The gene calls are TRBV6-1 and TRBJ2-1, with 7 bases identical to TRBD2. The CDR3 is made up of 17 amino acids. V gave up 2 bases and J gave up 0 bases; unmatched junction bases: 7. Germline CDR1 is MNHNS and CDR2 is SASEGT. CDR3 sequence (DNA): TGTGCCAGCAGTGAACGGGTAGGCGGGGGCTCCTACAATGAGCAGTTCTTC. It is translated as CASSERVGGGSYNEQFF.

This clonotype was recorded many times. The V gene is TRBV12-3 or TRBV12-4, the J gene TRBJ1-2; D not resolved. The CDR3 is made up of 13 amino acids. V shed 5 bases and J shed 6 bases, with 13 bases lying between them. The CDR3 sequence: CASSLSTSHGYTF. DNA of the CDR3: TGTGCCAGCAGTCTCTCCACCAGCCATGGCTACACCTTC.

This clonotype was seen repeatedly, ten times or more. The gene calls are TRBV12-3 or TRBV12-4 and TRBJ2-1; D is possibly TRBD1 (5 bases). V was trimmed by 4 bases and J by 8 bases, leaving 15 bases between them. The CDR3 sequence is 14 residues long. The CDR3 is CASSSRAPWDEQFF. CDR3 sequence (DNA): TGTGCCAGCAGTTCCAGGGCGCCTTGGGATGAGCAGTTCTTC.

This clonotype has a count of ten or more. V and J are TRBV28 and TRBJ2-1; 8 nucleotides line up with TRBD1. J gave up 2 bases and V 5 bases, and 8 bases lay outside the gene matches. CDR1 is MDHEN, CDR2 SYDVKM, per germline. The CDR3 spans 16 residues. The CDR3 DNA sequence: TGTGCCAGCAGTCCGTCGGCGGGACAGGCCTACAATGAGCAGTTCTTC. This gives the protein CASSPSAGQAYNEQFF.

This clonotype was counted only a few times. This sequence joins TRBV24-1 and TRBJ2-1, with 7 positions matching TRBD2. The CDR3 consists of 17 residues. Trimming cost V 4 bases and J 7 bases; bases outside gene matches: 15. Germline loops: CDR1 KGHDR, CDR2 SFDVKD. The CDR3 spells CATSDPRLASPPNEQFF. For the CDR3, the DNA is TGTGCCACCAGTGACCCTCGACTAGCCTCCCCCCCAAATGAGCAGTTCTTC.

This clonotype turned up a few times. This chain's CDR3 is CASRLGQGTYSPLHF. For the CDR3, the DNA is TGTGCCAGCCGCCTCGGACAGGGCACCTACTCACCCCTCCACTTT. V is TRBV12-3 or TRBV12-4 and J is TRBJ1-6; 8 bases are shared with TRBD1. This CDR3 has 15 residues. The J segment lost 10 bases and the V segment lost 8 bases, leaving 13 bases of the junction unmatched.

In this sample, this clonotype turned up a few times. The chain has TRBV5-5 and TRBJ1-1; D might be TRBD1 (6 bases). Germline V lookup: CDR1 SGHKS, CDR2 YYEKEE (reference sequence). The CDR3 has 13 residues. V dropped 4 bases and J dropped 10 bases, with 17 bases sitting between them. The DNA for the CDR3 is TGTGCCAGCAGCCCGGGGGGGGCCAAGGGAGCTTTCTTT. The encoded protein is CASSPGGAKGAFF. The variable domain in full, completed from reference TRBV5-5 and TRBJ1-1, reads DAGVTQSPTHLIKTRGQQVTLRCSPISGHKSVSWYQQVLGQGPQFIFQYYEKEERGRGNFPDRFSARQFPNYSSELNVNALLLGDSALYLCASSPGGAKGAFFGQGTRLTVV.

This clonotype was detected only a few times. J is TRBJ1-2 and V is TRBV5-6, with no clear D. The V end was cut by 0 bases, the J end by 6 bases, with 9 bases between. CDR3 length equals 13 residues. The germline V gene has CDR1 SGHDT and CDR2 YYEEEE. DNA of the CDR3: TGTGCCAGCAGCTTGGGGCGGTTCGATGGCTACACCTTC. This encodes CASSLGRFDGYTF.